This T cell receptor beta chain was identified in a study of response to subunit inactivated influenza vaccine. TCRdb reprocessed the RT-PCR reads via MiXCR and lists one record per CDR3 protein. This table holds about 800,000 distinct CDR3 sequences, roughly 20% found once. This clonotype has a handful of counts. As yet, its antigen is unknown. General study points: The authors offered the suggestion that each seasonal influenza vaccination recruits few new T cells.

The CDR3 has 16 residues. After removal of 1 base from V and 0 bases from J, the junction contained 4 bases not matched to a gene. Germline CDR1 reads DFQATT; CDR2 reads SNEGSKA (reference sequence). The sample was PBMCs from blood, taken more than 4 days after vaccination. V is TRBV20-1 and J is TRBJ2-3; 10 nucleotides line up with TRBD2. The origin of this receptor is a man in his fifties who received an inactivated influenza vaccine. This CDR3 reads CSARGLTSGSTDTQYF. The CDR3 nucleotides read TGCAGTGCTAGAGGGTTGACTAGCGGGAGCACAGATACGCAGTATTTT.